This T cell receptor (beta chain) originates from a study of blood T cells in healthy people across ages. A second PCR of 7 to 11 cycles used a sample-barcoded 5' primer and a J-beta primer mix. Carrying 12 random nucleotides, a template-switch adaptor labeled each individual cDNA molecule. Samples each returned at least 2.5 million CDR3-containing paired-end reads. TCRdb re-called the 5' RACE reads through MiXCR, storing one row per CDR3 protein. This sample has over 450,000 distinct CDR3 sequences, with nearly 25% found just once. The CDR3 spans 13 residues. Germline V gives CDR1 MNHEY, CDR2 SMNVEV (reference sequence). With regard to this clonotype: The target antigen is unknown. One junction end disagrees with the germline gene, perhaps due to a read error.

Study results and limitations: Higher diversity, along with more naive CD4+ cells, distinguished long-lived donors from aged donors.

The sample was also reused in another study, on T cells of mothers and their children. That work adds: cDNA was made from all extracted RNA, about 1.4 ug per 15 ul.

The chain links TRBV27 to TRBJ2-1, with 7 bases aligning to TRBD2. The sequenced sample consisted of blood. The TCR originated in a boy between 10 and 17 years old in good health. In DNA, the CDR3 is TGTGCCAGCAGTTTATCGCCGGCGGGAGAGCAGTCCTTC. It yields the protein CASSLSPAGEQSF.